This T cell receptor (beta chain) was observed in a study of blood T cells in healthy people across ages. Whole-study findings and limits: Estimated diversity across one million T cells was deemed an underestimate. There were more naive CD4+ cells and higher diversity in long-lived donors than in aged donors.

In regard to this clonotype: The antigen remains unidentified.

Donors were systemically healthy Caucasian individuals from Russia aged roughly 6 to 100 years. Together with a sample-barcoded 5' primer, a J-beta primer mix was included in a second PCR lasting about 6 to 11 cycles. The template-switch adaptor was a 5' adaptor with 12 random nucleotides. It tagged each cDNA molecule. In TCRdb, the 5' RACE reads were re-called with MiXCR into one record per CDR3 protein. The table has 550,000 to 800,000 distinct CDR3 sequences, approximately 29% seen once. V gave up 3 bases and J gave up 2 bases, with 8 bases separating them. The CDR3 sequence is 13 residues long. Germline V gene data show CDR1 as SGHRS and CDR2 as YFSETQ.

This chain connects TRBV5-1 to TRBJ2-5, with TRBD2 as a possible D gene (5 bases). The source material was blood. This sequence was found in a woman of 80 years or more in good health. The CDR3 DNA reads TGCGCCAGCAGCTCCCAGCGGCAAGAGACCCAGTACTTC. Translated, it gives CASSSQRQETQYF.